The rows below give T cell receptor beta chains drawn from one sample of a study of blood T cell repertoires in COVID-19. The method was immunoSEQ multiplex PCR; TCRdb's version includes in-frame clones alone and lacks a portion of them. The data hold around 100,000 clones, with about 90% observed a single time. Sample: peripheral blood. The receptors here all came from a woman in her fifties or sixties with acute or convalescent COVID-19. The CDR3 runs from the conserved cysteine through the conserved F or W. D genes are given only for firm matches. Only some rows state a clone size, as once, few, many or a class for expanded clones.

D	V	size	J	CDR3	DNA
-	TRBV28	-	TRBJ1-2	CASSSYSTWPLSYTF	TGTGCCAGCAGTTCGTACAGTACATGGCCCCTGAGCTACACCTTC
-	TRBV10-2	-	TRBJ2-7	CASSVYSYYEQYF	TGCGCCAGCAGTGTATACAGTTACTACGAGCAGTACTTC
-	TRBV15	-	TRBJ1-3	CATSTPRGAGGNTIYF	TGTGCCACCAGCACCCCTCGGGGGGCAGGAGGAAACACCATATATTTT
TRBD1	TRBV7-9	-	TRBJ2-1	CASSLAGTGNEQFF	TGTGCCAGCAGCTTAGCCGGGACAGGGAATGAGCAGTTCTTC
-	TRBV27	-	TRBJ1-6	CASSLVAPSYNSPLHF	TGTGCCAGCAGTTTGGTGGCCCCCTCCTATAATTCACCCCTCCACTTT
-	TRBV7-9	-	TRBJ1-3	CASSLGRGDTIYF	TGTGCCAGCAGCTTAGGGCGGGGTGACACCATATATTTT
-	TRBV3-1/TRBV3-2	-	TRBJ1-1	CASSQGGGNTEAFF	TGTGCCAGCAGCCAAGGAGGGGGGAACACTGAAGCTTTCTTT
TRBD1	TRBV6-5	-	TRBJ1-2	CASSTGQGSTF	TGTGCCAGCAGTACGGGACAGGGGTCCACCTTC
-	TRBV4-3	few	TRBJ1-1	CASSQGGSGNTEAFF	TGCGCCAGCAGCCAAGGCGGTTCCGGGAACACTGAAGCTTTCTTT
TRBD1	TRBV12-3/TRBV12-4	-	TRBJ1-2	CASSGGTGYGYTF	TGTGCCAGCAGTGGCGGGACAGGCTATGGCTACACCTTC
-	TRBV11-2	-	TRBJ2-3	CASSRSGNRAVDTQYF	TGTGCCAGCAGCCGCTCCGGTAACAGGGCAGTAGATACGCAGTATTTT
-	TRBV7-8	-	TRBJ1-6	CASSLGGAGLSSPLHF	TGTGCCAGCAGCTTGGGGGGGGCGGGCCTCAGTTCACCCCTCCACTTT
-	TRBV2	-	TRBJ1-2	CASSVGPNLYGYTF	TGTGCCAGCAGTGTGGGGCCCAATCTTTATGGCTACACCTTC
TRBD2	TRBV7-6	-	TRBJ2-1	CASSLGREGRDNEQFF	TGTGCCAGCAGCTTAGGGCGGGAGGGCCGTGACAATGAGCAGTTCTTC
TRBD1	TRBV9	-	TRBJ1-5	CASGDRGNQPQHF	TGTGCCAGCGGAGACAGGGGGAATCAGCCCCAGCATTTT
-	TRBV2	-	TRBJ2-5	CASSEARDRQETQYF	TGTGCCAGCAGTGAAGCGCGAGACAGACAAGAGACCCAGTACTTC
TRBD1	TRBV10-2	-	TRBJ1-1	CASRADRGFAEAFF	TGCGCCAGCAGGGCCGACAGGGGTTTCGCTGAAGCTTTCTTT
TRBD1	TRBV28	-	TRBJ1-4	CASRIPGQGAPNEKLFF	TGTGCCAGCAGGATCCCGGGACAGGGCGCTCCTAATGAAAAACTGTTTTTT
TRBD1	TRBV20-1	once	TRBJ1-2	CSAQGADGYTF	TGCAGTGCCCAGGGGGCAGATGGCTACACCTTC
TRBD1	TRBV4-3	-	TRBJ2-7	CASSPGTGASYEQYF	TGCGCCAGCAGCCCCGGGACAGGGGCTTCCTACGAGCAGTACTTC
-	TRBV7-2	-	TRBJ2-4	CASSGGGSIKNIQYF	TGTGCCAGCAGCGGGGGGGGCAGTATCAAAAACATTCAGTACTTC
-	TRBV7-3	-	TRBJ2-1	CASSNIPGNEQFF	TGTGCCAGCAGTAACATCCCGGGTAATGAGCAGTTCTTC
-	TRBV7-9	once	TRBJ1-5	CASSGRDINQPQHF	TGTGCCAGCAGCGGCCGGGACATCAATCAGCCCCAGCATTTT
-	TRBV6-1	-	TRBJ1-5	CASSEIRVQPQHF	TGTGCCAGCAGTGAAATCCGTGTTCAGCCCCAGCATTTT